This T cell receptor beta chain was sequenced during a study of breast tumors, draining lymph nodes, adjacent tissues. Samples came from axillary lymph nodes draining the breast cancer. This clonotype was counted ten times or more. Via MiXCR, TCRdb re-called the multiplex PCR reads, giving one row per CDR3 protein. The sample lists around 190,000 distinct CDR3 sequences; roughly a third were seen once. The receptor's source is a female donor with breast cancer. Some clones in this sample may be carry-over from other donors' samples. The specimen was axillary lymph node tissue.

DNA for the CDR3: TGTGCCAGCAGGAACAGGGGTGATACGCAGTATTTT. It yields the protein CASRNRGDTQYF. The chain employs TRBV7-2 and TRBJ2-3; 7 nucleotides agree with TRBD1. From germline, CDR1 is SGHTA and CDR2 FQGNSA. Trimming at V came to 6 bases and at J to 6 bases, leaving 3 bases not matched to a gene. The CDR3 spans 12 residues.